Below, 28 T cell receptor beta chains from the same sample are listed, as sequenced in a study of cytomegalovirus exposure and HLA in healthy donors. 60 Vbeta and 13 Jbeta primers were used in PCR. The protocol was immunoSEQ multiplex PCR, while the TCRdb copy is restricted to in-frame clones and leaves out a portion. In the table there are roughly 130,000 clones, roughly 80% of which are singletons. Sequenced: PBMCs. Receptor source: a woman aged 40 to 55 in good health and CMV-seronegative.

The chain carries TRBV4-2 and TRBJ2-2; a weak D match, TRBD1 (5 bases). Trimming removed 4 bases at V and 0 bases at J, with 15 bases between. Germline V gene sequence: CDR1 LGHNA, CDR2 YNFKEQ. The CDR3 extends over 17 amino acids. For the CDR3, the DNA is TGTGCCAGCAGCCCCCACGTGACAGAGACGAACACCGGGGAGCTGTTTTTT. This sequence encodes CASSPHVTETNTGELFF.

This clone was detected only once. The rearrangement uses TRBV11-3 and TRBJ2-3; the match to TRBD2 covers 8 bases. The CDR3 sequence is 14 residues long. Germline-derived CDR1 and CDR2 are SGHNT and YENEEA. Losses at the gene ends were 5 bases for V and 6 bases for J; bases not matched to a gene: 7. Written as DNA, the CDR3 is TGTGCCAGCAGCCCACAGGGACTAGGGGATACGCAGTATTTT. Its protein product is CASSPQGLGDTQYF. Filled out from reference TRBV11-3 and TRBJ2-3, the complete variable domain reads EAGVVQSPRYKIIEKKQPVAFWCNPISGHNTLYWYLQNLGQGPELLIRYENEEAVDDSQLPKDRFSAERLKGVDSTLKIQPAELGDSAVYLCASSPQGLGDTQYFGPGTRLTVL.

J is TRBJ2-1 and V is TRBV4-1; 8 bases map to TRBD2. Looked up from germline, CDR1 is MGHRA and CDR2 is YSYEKL. J was trimmed by 2 bases and V by 4 bases; bases with no gene match: 10. The length of the CDR3 is 17 residues. The CDR3 region has the DNA TGCGCCAGCAGCCCTCTAATCCCGGGACTAGCCTACAATGAGCAGTTCTTC. It encodes CASSPLIPGLAYNEQFF.

The chain employs TRBV4-3 and TRBJ1-1; 9 positions match TRBD1. With V trimmed by 11 bases and J by 3 bases, 13 bases remained unmatched. In germline, CDR1 is LGHNA, CDR2 YSLEER. The length of the CDR3 is 15 residues. CDR3 sequence: CASTEQGAGDTEAFF. The CDR3 nucleotides read TGCGCCTCTACAGAACAGGGGGCGGGTGACACTGAAGCTTTCTTT.

Of note for this clone: The germline gene is not matched at one end of the junction; a read error may be the cause. The chain recombines TRBV7-7 with TRBJ2-6; possible D gene TRBD1, 6 bases. This CDR3 has 19 amino acids. From germline, CDR1 is SSHAT and CDR2 FNYEAQ (reference sequence). The CDR3 protein is CASSSLAAGVPSGANVLTF. In DNA form, the CDR3 reads TGTGCTAGCAGCTCCCTTGCCGCAGGGGTTCCCTCTGGGGCCAACGTCCTGACTTTC.

This chain links TRBV7-3 with TRBJ2-5; D is unclear. CDR1 and CDR2 (germline): SGHTA, FQGTGA. The CDR3 has 13 amino acids. V lost 5 bases to trimming and J lost 5 bases, with 12 bases between them. The CDR3 nucleotides are TGTGCCAGCAGCGCTCAGGATCGGGAGACCCAGTACTTC. As protein: CASSAQDRETQYF. Full variable domain (remainder filled in from reference TRBV7-3 and TRBJ2-5): GAGVSQTPSNKVTEKGKYVELRCDPISGHTALYWYRQSLGQGPEFLIYFQGTGAADDSGLPNDRFFAVRPEGSVSTLKIQRTERGDSAVYLCASSAQDRETQYFGPGTRLLVL.

This clone came up a few times. The chain links TRBV27 to TRBJ2-5; a possible D gene is TRBD1 (6 bases). Trimming stripped 6 bases from V and 1 base from J, with 15 bases between. CDR3 length: 15 amino acids. Germline values: CDR1 MNHEY, CDR2 SMNVEV (reference sequence). The CDR3 sequence is CASSTTGLIQETQYF. As DNA, the CDR3 is TGTGCCAGCAGCACTACAGGGCTTATCCAAGAGACCCAGTACTTC.

The V gene is TRBV9, the J gene TRBJ2-5, with 7 bases aligning to TRBD2. Germline CDR1 SGDLS, CDR2 YYNGEE. The CDR3 runs 14 residues. V was pared by 4 bases and J by 5 bases, with 8 bases of the junction left unmatched. The CDR3 nucleotides are TGTGCCAGCAGCATCCAAGTGGGGGGGGAGACCCAGTACTTC. It is translated as CASSIQVGGETQYF.

The chain recombines TRBV19 with TRBJ1-4, with D possibly being TRBD1 (6 bases). The CDR3 is 13 residues long. V lost 5 bases, J lost 12 bases, and 16 bases lay in between. Germline CDR1 is LNHDA and CDR2 is SQIVND (reference sequence). The DNA for the CDR3 is TGTGCCAGTAGTTTGGGGGCGCGATCGGAACTGTTTTTT. Its protein product is CASSLGARSELFF.

The chain couples TRBV6-5 to TRBJ2-3; TRBD2 aligns across 8 bases. Germline CDR1 MNHEY, CDR2 SVGAGI. This CDR3 has 15 residues. The V gene end was trimmed by 0 bases and the J gene end by 6 bases; junction bases not matched to a gene: 5. CDR3 loop: CASSYSGGGLDTQYF. The CDR3 nucleotides are TGTGCCAGCAGTTACTCGGGCGGGGGGCTCGATACGCAGTATTTT.

This chain uses TRBV28 with TRBJ1-2, with TRBD1 identical over 7 bases. After removal of 2 bases from V and 8 bases from J, the junction contained 8 bases not matched to a gene. Germline loops: CDR1 MDHEN, CDR2 SYDVKM. The CDR3 consists of 14 residues. CDR3 sequence reads: CASSLHPRGEGYTF. The CDR3 bases are TGTGCCAGCAGTTTACATCCCAGGGGGGAGGGCTACACCTTC.

The chain has TRBV7-3 and TRBJ2-5; TRBD2 is a possible D gene (5 bases). The germline CDR1 and CDR2 sequences are SGHTA and FQGTGA. Trimming shortened V by 1 base and J by 1 base, and 7 bases separated the two germline ends. This CDR3 is built from 14 residues. CDR3 nucleotide sequence: TGTGCCAGCAGCTTAAGCGGAGGCCAAGAGACCCAGTACTTC. Its translation is CASSLSGGQETQYF.

V and J are TRBV7-9 and TRBJ2-6; 7 bases fit TRBD1. The V gene end was trimmed by 0 bases and the J gene end by 0 bases; junction bases not matched to a gene: 8. Germline V gene lookup returns CDR1 SEHNR and CDR2 FQNEAQ (reference sequence). The CDR3 totals 19 residues. The CDR3 DNA is TGTGCCAGCAGCTTAGCATGGGGGCAGGGGGACTCTGGGGCCAACGTCCTGACTTTC. Protein sequence: CASSLAWGQGDSGANVLTF.

J is TRBJ1-2 and V is TRBV28; D not certain. V dropped 3 bases and J dropped 8 bases, with 19 bases sitting between them. Germline V gene data show CDR1 as MDHEN and CDR2 as SYDVKM. The CDR3 has 15 residues. The CDR3 loop reads CASSLVLGAPQGYTF. The CDR3 bases are TGTGCCAGCAGTTTGGTCCTAGGTGCCCCCCAAGGCTACACCTTC.

V gene TRBV29-1 combines with J gene TRBJ2-7; 12 bases are shared with TRBD2. V lost 3 bases to trimming and J lost 3 bases; unmatched junction nucleotides: 9. There are 16 residues in the CDR3. Germline CDR1 SQVTM, CDR2 ANQGSEA. DNA for the CDR3: TGCAGCGTTGAGATACTAGCGGGAGGCGCCTTCTACGAGCAGTACTTC. Translated, it gives CSVEILAGGAFYEQYF.

This clone has more than one count but fewer than ten. The V call is TRBV7-9, the J call TRBJ1-4, with D perhaps matching TRBD1 (5 bases). With 1 base removed from V and 4 bases from J, the gap between germline ends came to 10 bases. CDR1 SEHNR and CDR2 FQNEAQ come from the germline V gene (reference sequence). This CDR3 region has 15 residues. The DNA of the CDR3 is TGTGCCAGCAGCTTAGAGGCAGGGTATAATGAAAAACTGTTTTTT. It encodes CASSLEAGYNEKLFF.

V gene TRBV11-2 combines with J gene TRBJ1-1; no clear D gene. The CDR3 length is 14 residues. Germline assignment: CDR1 SGHAT and CDR2 FQNNGV. Trimming cost V 5 bases and J 1 base, with 11 bases left between them. The CDR3 is CASSTQVRNTEAFF. In DNA, the CDR3 is TGTGCCAGCAGCACCCAAGTTAGGAACACTGAAGCTTTCTTT.

The chain joins TRBV19 to TRBJ1-2; tentative D call: TRBD1 (6 bases). Germline CDR1 is LNHDA and CDR2 is SQIVND (reference sequence). The CDR3 totals 16 residues. The ends were cut back, 1 base at V and 4 bases at J, with 16 bases in the middle. The chain's CDR3 is CASSIAIDRTLYGYTF. CDR3 DNA: TGTGCCAGTAGTATAGCGATAGACAGGACCCTCTATGGCTACACCTTC.

This clone appeared a few times. This sequence joins TRBV28 and TRBJ2-7; D unresolved. The V and J ends lost 5 bases and 0 bases respectively, with 14 bases between them. The CDR3 covers 15 residues. In germline, CDR1 is MDHEN, CDR2 SYDVKM. Here the CDR3 DNA reads TGTGCCAGCAGTCCGGTCGGGTTAAGCTCCTACGAGCAGTACTTC. Its protein is CASSPVGLSSYEQYF.

The V gene is TRBV6-1, the J gene TRBJ2-6; 10 bases line up with TRBD1. The CDR3 is 19 amino acids. The germline gives CDR1 MNHNS, CDR2 SASEGT. Germline trimming cut 4 bases from V and 3 bases from J; bases unmatched to any gene: 12. The CDR3: CASSGGQGFKVGGANVLTF. The CDR3 nucleotides are TGTGCCAGCAGTGGGGGACAGGGGTTTAAAGTTGGTGGGGCCAACGTCCTGACTTTC.

This clone appeared a few times. This sequence joins TRBV4-3 and TRBJ2-6; possibly TRBD2 for D (6 bases). V shed 1 base and J shed 3 bases, with 16 bases lying between them. The CDR3 has 18 residues. Germline V gene lookup returns CDR1 LGHNA and CDR2 YSLEER. The CDR3 loop is CASSQGEVRGSGANVLTF. CDR3 coding DNA: TGCGCCAGCAGCCAAGGAGAGGTTCGGGGGAGTGGGGCCAACGTCCTGACTTTC.

The chain combines TRBV15 with TRBJ2-5, with 10 positions matching TRBD2. Germline trimming cut 5 bases from V and 3 bases from J; bases unmatched to any gene: 12. This CDR3 contains 17 residues. CDR1 is LNHNV, CDR2 YYDKDF, per germline (reference sequence). In nucleotides, the CDR3 is TGTGCCACCAGCGTTCGACCGTTAGCGGGGGGAGAAGAGACCCAGTACTTC. Its translation: CATSVRPLAGGEETQYF.

This clone came up once. This rearrangement joins TRBV13 to TRBJ1-2, with D tentatively TRBD1 (6 bases). V was trimmed by 0 bases and J by 5 bases, leaving 13 bases between them. The CDR3 spans 15 residues. Germline CDR1 PRHDT, CDR2 FYEKMQ (reference sequence). CDR3 loop: CASSLGSAGVYGYTF. The CDR3 DNA sequence: TGTGCCAGCAGCTTAGGGTCAGCAGGGGTGTATGGCTACACCTTC.

This clone was detected once. The chain uses TRBV18 and TRBJ2-5, with D possibly matching TRBD1 (5 bases). Deletions cut 8 bases from V and 3 bases from J, with 13 bases between. The germline gives CDR1 KGHSH, CDR2 LQKENI. CDR3 size: 13 residues. In DNA, the CDR3 is TGTGCCAGCCTACTCGGCAGGGAAGAGACCCAGTACTTC. This codes for CASLLGREETQYF.

Here the CDR3 DNA reads TGTGCCAGCAGTCCGTGGGCCGGGAGGGCCTACGAGCAGTACTTC. Translation: CASSPWAGRAYEQYF. The chain has TRBV6-5 and TRBJ2-7, with TRBD2 matching 8 bases. CDR1 is MNHEY and CDR2 is SVGAGI in the germline V gene. The CDR3 has 15 residues. The V gene end was trimmed by 5 bases and the J gene end by 2 bases; junction bases not matched to a gene: 8.

This chain joins TRBV2 and TRBJ2-3; 12 positions agree with TRBD2. The germline gives CDR1 SNHLY, CDR2 FYNNEI. The CDR3 extends over 15 amino acids. V shed 2 bases and J 8 bases; nucleotides not matched to a gene: 5. Written as DNA, the CDR3 is TGTGCCAGCAGTGAAACTAGCGGGGGGCACGGTACGCAGTATTTT. Amino acid sequence: CASSETSGGHGTQYF. The whole variable domain, filled in from reference TRBV2 and TRBJ2-3, reads EPEVTQTPSHQVTQMGQEVILRCVPISNHLYFYWYRQILGQKVEFLVSFYNNEISEKSEIFDDQFSVERPDGSNFTLKIRSTKLEDSAMYFCASSETSGGHGTQYFGPGTRLTVL.

The chain has TRBV7-2 and TRBJ1-2; D is perhaps TRBD1 (6 bases). CDR1 and CDR2 (germline): SGHTA, FQGNSA. The CDR3 length is 15 residues. V dropped 3 bases and J dropped 3 bases, with 14 bases sitting between them. The CDR3 is CASSFPYAGDYGYTF. The CDR3 coding sequence is TGTGCCAGCAGCTTCCCATATGCAGGGGACTATGGCTACACCTTC.

This clone appeared a single time. This chain uses TRBV20-1 with TRBJ2-7, with D possibly matching TRBD2 (5 bases). From germline, CDR1 is DFQATT and CDR2 SNEGSKA (reference sequence). The CDR3 is made up of 11 amino acids. Deletions cut 5 bases from V and 3 bases from J, with 8 bases between. The CDR3 loop reads CSAEGDYEQYF. CDR3 in DNA: TGCAGTGCTGAGGGTGACTACGAGCAGTACTTC.